The rows below give T cell receptor beta chains drawn from one sample of a study of blood T cell repertoires in COVID-19. Data came from immunoSEQ multiplex PCR; TCRdb stores just in-frame clones and leaves some out. Altogether fewer than 250,000 clones are present, roughly 80% being singletons, with the ten largest covering more than 2.5%. Sequencing was done on a sample of PBMCs or T cells enriched from blood (not recorded which). The receptors derive from a woman aged 30 to 39 who had recovered from COVID-19. The CDR3 runs from the conserved cysteine through the conserved F or W. D genes are given only for firm matches. Clone size is shown for a subset of rows, as once, few, many or a class of expanded clone.

size	V	D	J	CDR3	DNA
.	TRBV28	TRBD1	TRBJ1-4	CASSWTGRGLFASEKLFF	TGTGCCAGCAGTTGGACAGGGCGAGGATTATTCGCGAGTGAAAAACTGTTTTTT
.	TRBV28	TRBD1	TRBJ1-5	CASSSIGQGLSYSNQPQHF	TGTGCCAGCAGTTCAATCGGACAGGGACTTTCATATAGCAATCAGCCCCAGCATTTT
.	TRBV7-6	TRBD2	TRBJ2-1	CASSLGTSGSLDEQFF	TGTGCCAGCAGCTTAGGGACTAGCGGGAGCCTGGATGAGCAGTTCTTC
many	TRBV7-2	.	TRBJ1-2	CASSSYGTRGGYTF	TGTGCCAGCAGCTCCTATGGGACAAGAGGTGGCTACACCTTC
.	TRBV5-1	TRBD1	TRBJ2-3	CASSFEGAINTDTQYF	TGCGCCAGCAGCTTCGAGGGGGCGATAAACACAGATACGCAGTATTTT
.	TRBV10-3	TRBD1	TRBJ1-5	CAISDAAGQEVNQPQHF	TGTGCCATCAGTGACGCGGCAGGACAGGAGGTCAATCAGCCCCAGCATTTT
.	TRBV28	.	TRBJ1-1	CASSLSPSPEAFF	TGTGCCAGCAGTTTATCCCCGTCCCCTGAAGCTTTCTTT
.	TRBV18	.	TRBJ1-5	CASSPSGIRVRSQPQHF	TGTGCCAGCTCACCGTCGGGAATTCGGGTTCGAAGTCAGCCCCAGCATTTT
.	TRBV7-9	TRBD1	TRBJ1-2	CASSWGQGGDYGYTF	TGTGCCAGCAGCTGGGGACAGGGAGGTGACTATGGCTACACCTTC
.	TRBV5-5	.	TRBJ1-3	CATQDSSGNTIYF	TGTGCCACCCAAGACAGCTCTGGAAACACCATATATTTT
once	TRBV5-6	TRBD2	TRBJ2-3	CASSLLATDTQYF	TGTGCCAGCAGCTTACTAGCGACAGATACGCAGTATTTT
.	TRBV5-6	.	TRBJ1-6	CASSLDRTLDSPLHF	TGTGCCAGCAGCTTGGACAGAACGCTGGATTCACCCCTCCACTTT
.	TRBV10-2	.	TRBJ1-1	CASSPTITEAFF	TGCGCCAGCAGTCCAACAATAACTGAAGCTTTCTTT
.	TRBV2	.	TRBJ2-1	CASRELGGNEQFF	TGTGCCAGCAGGGAACTAGGTGGGAATGAGCAGTTCTTC
.	TRBV29-1	.	TRBJ1-2	CSVVSGDGYTF	TGCAGCGTAGTTTCAGGGGATGGCTACACCTTC
.	TRBV5-4	TRBD1	TRBJ2-3	CASSLGDRGQLDTQYF	TGTGCCAGCAGCTTGGGGGACAGGGGGCAGTTGGATACGCAGTATTTT
.	TRBV4-1	TRBD1	TRBJ2-2	CASSPRLGQGTGELFF	TGCGCCAGCAGCCCTCGTCTGGGACAGGGAACCGGGGAGCTGTTTTTT
.	TRBV28	TRBD1	TRBJ1-4	CASSLGQLLNEKLFF	TGTGCCAGCAGTTTGGGACAGCTGCTTAATGAAAAACTGTTTTTT
.	TRBV3-1/TRBV3-2	.	TRBJ1-2	CASSHRDAGGYTF	TGTGCCAGCAGCCACAGGGATGCCGGTGGCTACACCTTC
.	TRBV10-3	.	TRBJ2-3	CAISEEAGRGFRTDTQYF	TGTGCCATCAGTGAGGAGGCGGGCAGGGGTTTCCGGACAGATACGCAGTATTTT
.	TRBV28	.	TRBJ2-3	CASSVLPHAGSTDTQYF	TGTGCCAGCAGTGTCCTGCCCCATGCGGGATCAACAGATACGCAGTATTTT
.	TRBV28	TRBD2	TRBJ2-7	CASSFGGTTYEQYF	TGTGCCAGCAGTTTCGGGGGGACCACCTACGAGCAGTACTTC
.	TRBV19	.	TRBJ1-4	CASSIQGTNEKLFF	TGTGCCAGTAGTATACAGGGTACTAATGAAAAACTGTTTTTT